Below, 27 T cell receptor beta chains from the same sample are listed, as sequenced in a study of CD8+CD57+ T cells in acquired aplastic anemia. Both TCR beta VDJ combination and CDR3 sequence profiling were carried out. Genomic DNA was the template for this profiling. TCRdb re-analysed the reads in MiXCR, keeping a single row per CDR3 protein. The table has some 160,000 distinct CDR3 sequences, roughly 48% seen once. The patients chosen for sequencing had shown expansion of CD8+CD57+ cells (detected by flow cytometry). Source material: sorted CD4+, CD8+, or CD8+CD57+ T cells (not recorded which) from PBMCs. The receptors stem from a human donor with aplastic anemia.

Remarks on this clonotype: Compared with germline, one end of the junction differs, possibly owing to a read error. This chain joins TRBV6-5 and TRBJ2-1; 8 bases are shared with TRBD2. Germline lookup yields CDR1 MNHEY and CDR2 SVGAGI. The CDR3 has 15 residues. CDR3 protein: CASSYSGLVGDERFF. The CDR3 DNA is TGTGCCAGCAGTTACTCGGGACTAGTGGGGGATGAGCGGTTCTTC.

This clonotype has only a few counts. A much more abundant neighbour one base away suggests this may be a read error. The V gene is TRBV6-1, the J gene TRBJ2-7; D perhaps matches TRBD2 (6 bases). The CDR3 spans 14 residues. CDR1 is MNHNS and CDR2 is SASEGT in the germline V gene. V lost 9 bases to trimming and J lost 0 bases, with 15 bases between them. The CDR3, as DNA: TGTGCCAGTACCGAGGCGGGGAGCTCCTACGAGCAGTACTTC. Its protein product is CASTEAGSSYEQYF.

This clonotype was detected only a few times. An end of the junction differs from the germline gene, which may be a read error. The V call is TRBV20-1, the J call TRBJ1-1; weak D call: TRBD1 (5 bases). Looked up from germline, CDR1 is DFQATT and CDR2 is SNEGSKA (reference sequence). The CDR3 has 13 residues. The CDR3 DNA sequence: TGCAGTGCTCGACAGTTAAGGAACACTGAAGCTTTTTTT. Protein: CSARQLRNTEAFF.

This clonotype was picked up many times. The chain employs TRBV4-3 and TRBJ2-7, with 7 bases lining up with TRBD2. Per the germline V gene, CDR1 is LGHNA and CDR2 is YSLEER. The CDR3 is 12 amino acids. The V gene end was trimmed by 4 bases and the J gene end by 6 bases; junction bases not matched to a gene: 3. CDR3 sequence: CASSREGGEQYF. The CDR3 nucleotides read TGCGCCAGCAGCCGGGAGGGTGGCGAGCAGTACTTC.

J is TRBJ2-1 and V is TRBV7-9; 7 bases are a match to TRBD2. Losses at the gene ends were 5 bases for V and 10 bases for J; bases not matched to a gene: 5. Per germline, CDR1 SEHNR and CDR2 FQNEAQ (reference sequence). The CDR3 spans 12 residues. CDR3 DNA: TGTGCCAGCAGCCTTAGCGGGCAGGAGCAGTTCTTC. Its translation: CASSLSGQEQFF.

This clonotype was seen once. This rearrangement joins TRBV20-1 to TRBJ2-3; TRBD1 aligns across 9 bases. The CDR3 is made up of 15 amino acids. V gave up 3 bases and J gave up 8 bases; unmatched junction bases: 12. The germline V gene encodes CDR1 DFQATT and CDR2 SNEGSKA (reference sequence). The CDR3 loop reads CSASHRDREIFTQYF. CDR3 DNA: TGCAGTGCTAGTCACCGGGACAGGGAAATATTTACGCAGTATTTT.

The table lists this clonotype with many counts. The chain recombines TRBV19 with TRBJ2-7; 8 nucleotides line up with TRBD1. Germline V gene sequence: CDR1 LNHDA, CDR2 SQIVND (reference sequence). V lost 5 bases, J lost 6 bases, and 6 bases stayed unmatched. This CDR3 region has 13 residues. CDR3 sequence (DNA): TGTGCCAGTAGTGGCAGGGGGCTTGCCGAGCAGTACTTC. This sequence encodes CASSGRGLAEQYF.

This clonotype was detected many times. The CDR3 loop is CASSLPGQGNTIYF. In nucleotides, the CDR3 is TGTGCCAGCAGCCTCCCGGGCCAAGGAAACACCATATATTTT. V usage is TRBV9 and J usage is TRBJ1-3; D gene ambiguous. The CDR3 is made up of 14 amino acids. Trimming stripped 4 bases from V and 4 bases from J, with 12 bases between. Germline lookup yields CDR1 SGDLS and CDR2 YYNGEE.

A note on this clonotype: A read error may be the cause here, since a much bigger clone is one base away. The rearrangement uses TRBV7-9 and TRBJ2-7; D perhaps matches TRBD2 (5 bases). Germline V lookup: CDR1 SEHNR, CDR2 FQNEAQ (reference sequence). The CDR3 is made up of 15 amino acids. CDR3 sequence: CASSLDPSSSYGQYF. CDR3 sequence (DNA): TGTGCCAGCAGCTTAGATCCTTCTAGCTCCTACGGGCAGTACTTC.

This chain connects TRBV5-6 to TRBJ1-2; D is unclear. V lost 4 bases and J 3 bases, leaving 16 bases between the germline ends. From germline, CDR1 is SGHDT and CDR2 YYEEEE. CDR3 size: 15 residues. Here the CDR3 DNA reads TGTGCCAGCAGCCCTGTACCCCAGGATCACTATGGCTACACCTTC. As protein: CASSPVPQDHYGYTF. Combining the CDR3 with reference TRBV5-6 and TRBJ1-2 gives the whole variable domain DAGVTQSPTHLIKTRGQQVTLRCSPKSGHDTVSWYQQALGQGPQFIFQYYEEEERQRGNFPDRFSGHQFPNYSSELNVNALLLGDSALYLCASSPVPQDHYGYTFGSGTRLTVV.

This clonotype was seen more than once but under ten times. The chain is built from TRBV7-2 and TRBJ1-4; D may be TRBD1 (5 bases). The CDR3 consists of 16 residues. V dropped 5 bases and J dropped 3 bases, with 16 bases sitting between them. The V gene's germline CDR1 is SGHTA and CDR2 FQGNSA. The CDR3 spells CASSPYSSGPNEKLFF. For the CDR3, the DNA is TGTGCCAGCAGCCCATACAGTTCGGGGCCTAATGAAAAACTGTTTTTT.

The CDR3 DNA follows: TGTGCCAGCAGTGTCCTTTTGACTAACACTGAAGCTTTCTTT. This gives the protein CASSVLLTNTEAFF. The chain links TRBV2 to TRBJ1-1; D not certain. Per the germline V gene, CDR1 is SNHLY and CDR2 is FYNNEI. The ends were cut back, 4 bases at V and 2 bases at J, with 11 bases in the middle. The CDR3 length is 14 residues.

This clonotype was picked up many times. The chain links TRBV6-2 or TRBV6-3 to TRBJ2-3; D might be TRBD1 or TRBD2, each matching 5 bases. CDR1 and CDR2 from the germline V gene are MNHEY and SVGEGT. The CDR3 is 14 residues long. V gave up 8 bases and J gave up 1 base, with 13 bases separating them. CDR3 sequence: CASGREGGTDTQYF. Written as DNA, the CDR3 is TGTGCCAGCGGTCGGGAAGGGGGCACAGATACGCAGTATTTT.

The chain has TRBV20-1 and TRBJ1-2; D is unclear. CDR1 is DFQATT, CDR2 SNEGSKA, per germline (reference sequence). The CDR3 is 12 residues long. The CDR3 spells CSPRVGDYGYTF. The CDR3 coding sequence is TGCAGCCCTAGAGTCGGGGACTATGGCTACACCTTC.

V gene TRBV7-9 combines with J gene TRBJ1-4; D call uncertain. There are 12 residues in the CDR3. With 1 base removed from V and 8 bases from J, the gap between germline ends came to 5 bases. The germline V gene encodes CDR1 SEHNR and CDR2 FQNEAQ (reference sequence). The CDR3 DNA reads as TGTGCCAGCAGCTTAGGGACCGAAAAACTGTTTTTT. This codes for CASSLGTEKLFF.

This clonotype was counted at least ten times. The genes are TRBV20-1 and TRBJ2-1, with 7 bases fitting TRBD2. This CDR3 is 16 amino acids long. CDR1 is DFQATT and CDR2 is SNEGSKA in the germline V gene (reference sequence). With V trimmed by 0 bases and J by 6 bases, 11 bases remained unmatched. The CDR3 DNA follows: TGCAGTGCTAGAGAAAAAGCGGGATTATTACTCAATGAGCAGTTCTTC. It translates to CSAREKAGLLLNEQFF.

This clonotype was found a few times. This sequence joins TRBV20-1 and TRBJ1-6; no reliable D call. CDR3 length: 15 amino acids. The V gene's germline CDR1 is DFQATT and CDR2 SNEGSKA (reference sequence). Trimming pared 3 bases from V and 6 bases from J, leaving 15 bases between. The CDR3 loop is CSASYLSNRNSPLHF. The CDR3 DNA sequence: TGCAGTGCTAGTTATCTGTCGAACCGTAATTCACCCCTCCACTTT.

The chain recombines TRBV20-1 with TRBJ1-2, with unresolved D. Germline lookup yields CDR1 DFQATT and CDR2 SNEGSKA (reference sequence). The CDR3 totals 12 residues. Deletions cut 1 base from V and 4 bases from J, with 7 bases between. CDR3 in amino acids: CSARGTTYGYTF. CDR3 DNA: TGCAGTGCTAGAGGGACCACCTATGGCTACACCTTC.

This clonotype was counted ten times or more. V gene TRBV24-1 combines with J gene TRBJ2-7, with a weak D call TRBD1 (6 bases). This CDR3 is built from 13 residues. The germline V gene has CDR1 KGHDR and CDR2 SFDVKD. Trimming took 9 bases from V and 5 from J, leaving 16 bases between them. In DNA, the CDR3 is TGTGCCACCGGCGGTATAGAGGGGGACGAGCAGTACTTC. Protein sequence: CATGGIEGDEQYF.

The table lists this clonotype with a few counts. As DNA, the CDR3 is TGTGCCACCAGTGACCCTGGGACAGACTATGGCTACACCTTC. It codes for CATSDPGTDYGYTF. The genes are TRBV24-1 and TRBJ1-2, with 7 nucleotides matching TRBD1. CDR1 and CDR2 from the germline V gene are KGHDR and SFDVKD. The CDR3 consists of 14 residues. With 4 bases clipped from V and 3 bases from J, the junction kept 4 bases outside the gene matches.

The rearrangement links TRBV7-9 to TRBJ2-2; D possibly corresponds to TRBD1 (5 bases). The CDR3 is 15 amino acids. With 0 bases removed from V and 6 bases from J, the gap between germline ends came to 11 bases. Germline-derived CDR1 and CDR2 are SEHNR and FQNEAQ (reference sequence). The CDR3 loop is CASSLAGQKAGELFF. The CDR3 DNA reads TGTGCCAGCAGCTTAGCGGGGCAGAAGGCCGGGGAGCTGTTTTTT. Full variable domain (outside the CDR3, taken from reference TRBV7-9 and TRBJ2-2): DTGVSQNPRHKITKRGQNVTFRCDPISEHNRLYWYRQTLGQGPEFLTYFQNEAQLEKSRLLSDRFSAERPKGSFSTLEIQRTEQGDSAMYLCASSLAGQKAGELFFGEGSRLTVL.

As DNA, the CDR3 is TGTGCCAGCAGCTCTAGACAGCAAGAGACCCAGTACTTC. Translated, it gives CASSSRQQETQYF. V is TRBV7-8 and J is TRBJ2-5, with a possible D match to TRBD1 (5 bases). CDR3 length: 13 amino acids. Germline V gene lookup returns CDR1 SGHVS and CDR2 FQNEAQ. V gave up 4 bases and J gave up 2 bases, with 8 bases separating them.

In its sample, this clonotype was seen many times. V usage is TRBV5-1 and J usage is TRBJ1-4; tentatively, D is TRBD1 (5 bases). This CDR3 has 15 amino acids. Trimming removed 0 bases at V and 4 bases at J, with 10 bases between. Germline assignment: CDR1 SGHRS and CDR2 YFSETQ. In DNA, the CDR3 is TGCGCCAGCAGCTTGGGTCGGGACGTTAATGAAAAACTGTTTTTT. Translated: CASSLGRDVNEKLFF.

Regarding this clonotype: Just one base apart from a much larger clone, this may be a read error. Lacking the conserved final phenylalanine or tryptophan, this CDR3 likely reflects a read error. V usage is TRBV9 and J usage is TRBJ2-1; no clear D gene. Germline CDR1 SGDLS, CDR2 YYNGEE. The CDR3 consists of 15 residues. Trimming took 5 bases from V and 0 from J, leaving 12 bases between them. The DNA for the CDR3 is TGTGCCAGCAGTCGCACCGAAAGCTCCTACAATGAGCAGTTCCTC. Translation: CASSRTESSYNEQFL.

This clonotype was counted many times. The rearrangement uses TRBV24-1 and TRBJ2-1; 9 nucleotides align to TRBD2. CDR3 length: 14 residues. With 3 bases clipped from V and 6 bases from J, the junction kept 2 bases outside the gene matches. CDR1 KGHDR and CDR2 SFDVKD come from the germline V gene. CDR3 DNA: TGTGCCACCAGTGATAGCGGGAGGTTCAATGAGCAGTTCTTC. It translates to CATSDSGRFNEQFF.

This clonotype was recorded at least ten times. The gene calls are TRBV11-3 and TRBJ2-7; 8 bases match TRBD1. V gave up 3 bases and J gave up 7 bases; unmatched junction bases: 5. Germline CDR1 SGHNT, CDR2 YENEEA. This CDR3 comprises 13 residues. CDR3 in DNA: TGTGCCAGCAGCTTGGGACAGGTTAGTGAGCAGTACTTC. Residues: CASSLGQVSEQYF.

This clonotype was observed many times. The chain has TRBV20-1 and TRBJ2-3; 7 bases are shared with TRBD2. The CDR3 spans 16 residues. Germline-derived CDR1 and CDR2 are DFQATT and SNEGSKA (reference sequence). With V trimmed by 3 bases and J by 1 base, 10 bases remained unmatched. The DNA for the CDR3 is TGCAGTGCTAGCGTCCCATCTAGCGGCGGCACAGATACGCAGTATTTT. It translates to CSASVPSSGGTDTQYF.